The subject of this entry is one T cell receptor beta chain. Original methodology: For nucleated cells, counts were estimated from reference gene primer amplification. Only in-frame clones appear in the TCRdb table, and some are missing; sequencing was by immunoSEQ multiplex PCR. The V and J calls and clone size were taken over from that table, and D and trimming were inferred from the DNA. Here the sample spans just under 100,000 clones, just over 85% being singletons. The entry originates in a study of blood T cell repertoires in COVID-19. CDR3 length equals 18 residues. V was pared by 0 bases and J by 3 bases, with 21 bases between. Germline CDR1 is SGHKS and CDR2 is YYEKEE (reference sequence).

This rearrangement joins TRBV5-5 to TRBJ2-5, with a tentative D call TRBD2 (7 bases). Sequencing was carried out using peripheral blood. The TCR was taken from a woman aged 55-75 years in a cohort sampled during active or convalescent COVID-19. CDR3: CASSLEVRSGTSEETQYF. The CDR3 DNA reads TGTGCCAGCAGCTTGGAGGTGAGGAGCGGGACATCGGAAGAGACCCAGTACTTC.